These 5 T cell receptor delta chains were all obtained from the same sample, sequenced in a study of γδ T cells in repeated Plasmodium falciparum infection. With CATT, TCRdb re-called clones from the multiplex PCR reads. The sample lists some 51,000 delta-chain clones; about 1.9% were seen once. Bulk repertoires came from Vgamma9/Vdelta2+ or Vdelta2-negative gammadelta T cells flow-sorted from PBMC. Sequencing was carried out using gamma-delta T cells from blood. All receptors derive from a pool of human donors (malaria-infected and uninfected, not separated).

This clone was counted ten times or more. It is likely a read error: a sequence one base away is far more abundant. This sample includes further DNA sequences coding for the same CDR3. The CDR3 DNA is TGTGCCTGTGACACCGTAACCTCTGGGGGATACGGTCCTGATAAACTCATCTTT. Translated: CACDTVTSGGYGPDKLIF. This chain connects TRDV2 to TRDJ1, with 12 nucleotides matching TRDD3. Here the J gene was assigned by germline matching of the DNA, as TCRdb has none. This CDR3 comprises 18 residues. The J segment lost 5 bases and the V segment lost 0 bases, leaving 12 bases of the junction unmatched. The germline CDR1 and CDR2 sequences are GEAIGNYY and EKD.

On this clone itself: A read error likely explains this, since a far larger clone differs by one base. This specimen includes other DNA sequences encoding the same CDR3. This sequence joins TRDV1 and TRDJ1; TRDD3 matches at 13 bases. No J gene was available from TCRdb, and it was assigned here by a germline match of the DNA. Germline V gene data show CDR1 as TSWWSYY and CDR2 as QGS. Trimming cost V 0 bases and J 3 bases; bases outside gene matches: 19. The CDR3 length is 22 residues. This chain's CDR3 is CALGELFLLQSTGGYAPDKLIF. The CDR3 DNA sequence: TGTGCTCTTGGGGAACTTTTCCTACTCCAATCTACTGGGGGATACGCACCCGATAAACTCATCTTT.

This clone was observed at least ten times. A far more abundant clone sits one base away, making this likely a read error. The chain is built from TRAV38-2/DV8 and TRDJ1; the D gene is possibly TRDD3 (6 bases). This CDR3 spans 12 amino acids. V was cut by 7 bases and J by 8 bases, with 15 bases left in between. From germline, CDR1 is TSESDYY and CDR2 QEAYKQQN. CDR3 sequence: CAYGKLGGKLIF. CDR3 sequence (DNA): TGTGCTTATGGGAAACTGGGTGGGAAACTCATCTTT.

As concerns this clone: Translating this DNA gives a protein that differs at residue 9 from the TCRdb one, which belongs to a much larger clone; a read error is likely, and the protein shown is this translation. The CDR3 is CALGELPNPYTDKLIF. As DNA, the CDR3 is TGTGCTCTTGGGGAACTCCCCAACCCCTACACCGATAAACTCATCTTT. This rearrangement joins TRDV1 to TRDJ1; the D is unclear. Matching the DNA to germline supplied the J gene, which TCRdb does not give. The CDR3 is 16 amino acids. Germline-derived CDR1 and CDR2 are TSWWSYY and QGS. V lost 0 bases and J lost 0, with 11 bases in between.

This clone was counted a few times. A read error is the likely source, as a far larger clone sits one nucleotide away. The same CDR3 also results from other DNA sequences found in this sample. This chain joins TRDV1 and TRDJ1; TRDD1 or TRDD3 may be the D gene (5 bases each). No J gene is reported in TCRdb; it was inferred here by comparing the DNA with germline. The CDR3 spans 15 residues. Germline CDR1 and CDR2: TSWWSYY and QGS. CDR3 bases: TGTGCTCTCGGGGAAATCTTAGGGTACACCGATAAACTCATCTTT. Translated: CALGEILGYTDKLIF.